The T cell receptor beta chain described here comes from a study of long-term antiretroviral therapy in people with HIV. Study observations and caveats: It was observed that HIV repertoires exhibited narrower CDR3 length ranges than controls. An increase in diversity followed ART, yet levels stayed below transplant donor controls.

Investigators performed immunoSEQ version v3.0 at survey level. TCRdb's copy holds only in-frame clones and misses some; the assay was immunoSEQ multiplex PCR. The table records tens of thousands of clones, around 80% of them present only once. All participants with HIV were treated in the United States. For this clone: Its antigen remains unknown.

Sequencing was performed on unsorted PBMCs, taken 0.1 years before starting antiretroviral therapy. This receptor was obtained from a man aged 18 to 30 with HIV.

The CDR3 DNA sequence: TGCGCCAGCAGTGAGTCCTCTAGACTCACCGGGGAGCTGTTTTTT. This sequence encodes CASSESSRLTGELFF. The chain combines TRBV10-2 with TRBJ2-2; D is undetermined. V was trimmed by 0 bases and J by 4 bases, leaving 9 bases between them. In germline, CDR1 is WSHSY, CDR2 SAAADI. The CDR3 extends over 15 amino acids.